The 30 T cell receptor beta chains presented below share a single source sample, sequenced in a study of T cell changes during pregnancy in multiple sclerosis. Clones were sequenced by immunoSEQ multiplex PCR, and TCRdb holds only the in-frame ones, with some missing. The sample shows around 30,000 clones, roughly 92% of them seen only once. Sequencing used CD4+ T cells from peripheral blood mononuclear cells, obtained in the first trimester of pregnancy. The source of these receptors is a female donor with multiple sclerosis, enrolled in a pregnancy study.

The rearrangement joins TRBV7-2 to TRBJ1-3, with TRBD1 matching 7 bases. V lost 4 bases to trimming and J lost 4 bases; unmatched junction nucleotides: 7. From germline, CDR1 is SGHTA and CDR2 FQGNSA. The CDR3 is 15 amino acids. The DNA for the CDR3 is TGTGCCAGCAGCTCCTCGACAGGGCCCGGAAACACCATATATTTT. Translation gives CASSSSTGPGNTIYF.

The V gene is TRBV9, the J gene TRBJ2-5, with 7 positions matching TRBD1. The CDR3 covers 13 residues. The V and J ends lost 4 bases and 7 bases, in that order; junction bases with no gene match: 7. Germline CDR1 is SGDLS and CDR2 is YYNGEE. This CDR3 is CASSQGQWGTQYF. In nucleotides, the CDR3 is TGTGCCAGCAGCCAGGGACAGTGGGGGACCCAGTACTTC.

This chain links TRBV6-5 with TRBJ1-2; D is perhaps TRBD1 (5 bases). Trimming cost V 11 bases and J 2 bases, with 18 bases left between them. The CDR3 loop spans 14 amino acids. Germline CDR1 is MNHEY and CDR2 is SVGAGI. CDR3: CAAGPRRANYGYTF. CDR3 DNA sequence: TGTGCCGCCGGGCCCCGCAGGGCCAACTATGGCTACACCTTC.

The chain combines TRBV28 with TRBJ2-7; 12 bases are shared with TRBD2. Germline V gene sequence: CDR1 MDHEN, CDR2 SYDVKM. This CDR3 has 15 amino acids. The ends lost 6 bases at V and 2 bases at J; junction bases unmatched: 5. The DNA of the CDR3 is TGTGCCAGCAGCCTAGCGGGGGGGCAAGCCTACGAGCAGTACTTC. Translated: CASSLAGGQAYEQYF.

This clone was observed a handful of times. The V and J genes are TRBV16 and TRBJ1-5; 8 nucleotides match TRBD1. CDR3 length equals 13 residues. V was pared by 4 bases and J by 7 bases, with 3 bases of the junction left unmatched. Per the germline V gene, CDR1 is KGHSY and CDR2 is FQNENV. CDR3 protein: CASSPDREQPQHF. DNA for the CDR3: TGTGCCAGCAGCCCGGACAGGGAACAGCCCCAGCATTTT.

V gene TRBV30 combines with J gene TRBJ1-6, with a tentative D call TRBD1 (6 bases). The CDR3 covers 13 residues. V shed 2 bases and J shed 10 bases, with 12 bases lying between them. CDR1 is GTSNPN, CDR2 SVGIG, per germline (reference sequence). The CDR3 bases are TGTGCCTGGAGTCGGGCAGGGGAATCACCCCTCCACTTT. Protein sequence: CAWSRAGESPLHF.

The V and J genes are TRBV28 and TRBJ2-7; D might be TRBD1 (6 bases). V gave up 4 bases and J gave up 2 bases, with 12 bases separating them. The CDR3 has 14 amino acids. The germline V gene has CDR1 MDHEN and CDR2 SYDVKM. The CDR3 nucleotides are TGTGCCAGCAGTTCTCCGACAGGTACCTACGAGCAGTACTTC. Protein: CASSSPTGTYEQYF.

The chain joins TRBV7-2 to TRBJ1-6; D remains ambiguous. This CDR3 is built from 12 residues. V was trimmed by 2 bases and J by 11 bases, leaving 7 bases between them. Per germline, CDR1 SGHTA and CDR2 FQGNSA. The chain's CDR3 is CASSLTVPPLHF. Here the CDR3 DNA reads TGTGCCAGCAGCTTAACAGTTCCACCCCTCCACTTT.

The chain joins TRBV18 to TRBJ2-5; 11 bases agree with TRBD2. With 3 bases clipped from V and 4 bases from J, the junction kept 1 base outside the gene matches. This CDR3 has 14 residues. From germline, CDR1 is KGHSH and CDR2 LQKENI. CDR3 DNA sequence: TGTGCCAGCTCACCGACTAGCGGGACAGAGACCCAGTACTTC. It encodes CASSPTSGTETQYF.

CDR3 sequence: CASSSQSISGETQYF. CDR3 sequence (DNA): TGTGCCAGCAGCTCCCAAAGTATTTCCGGGGAGACCCAGTACTTC. The chain is built from TRBV7-2 and TRBJ2-5; no definite D call. V was shortened by 4 bases and J by 5 bases, with 17 bases between the two germline ends. Germline CDR1 SGHTA, CDR2 FQGNSA. The CDR3 is 15 amino acids.

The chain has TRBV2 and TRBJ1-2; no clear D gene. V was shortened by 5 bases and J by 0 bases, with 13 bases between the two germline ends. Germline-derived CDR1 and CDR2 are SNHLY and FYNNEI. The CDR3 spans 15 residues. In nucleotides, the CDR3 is TGTGCCAGCAGTAGAGACTCTTCAGCTAACTATGGCTACACCTTC. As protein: CASSRDSSANYGYTF.

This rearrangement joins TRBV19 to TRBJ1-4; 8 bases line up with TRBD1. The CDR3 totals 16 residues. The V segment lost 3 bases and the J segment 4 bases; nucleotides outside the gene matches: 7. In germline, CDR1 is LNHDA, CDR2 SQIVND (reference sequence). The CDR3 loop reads CASSIEQGGFNEKLFF. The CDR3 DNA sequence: TGTGCCAGTAGTATCGAACAGGGGGGGTTTAATGAAAAACTGTTTTTT.

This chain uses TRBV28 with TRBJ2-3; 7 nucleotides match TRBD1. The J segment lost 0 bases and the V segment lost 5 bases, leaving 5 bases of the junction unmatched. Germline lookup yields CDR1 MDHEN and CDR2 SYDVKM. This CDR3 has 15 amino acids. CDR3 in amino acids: CASSVTGDSTDTQYF. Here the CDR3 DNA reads TGTGCCAGCAGTGTCACAGGGGATAGCACAGATACGCAGTATTTT.

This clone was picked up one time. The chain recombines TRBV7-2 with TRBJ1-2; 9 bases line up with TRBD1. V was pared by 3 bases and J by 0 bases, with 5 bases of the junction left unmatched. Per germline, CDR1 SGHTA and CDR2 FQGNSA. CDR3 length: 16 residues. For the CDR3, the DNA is TGTGCCAGCAGCTTGGAGGGACAGGGCGCTAACTATGGCTACACCTTC. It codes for CASSLEGQGANYGYTF.

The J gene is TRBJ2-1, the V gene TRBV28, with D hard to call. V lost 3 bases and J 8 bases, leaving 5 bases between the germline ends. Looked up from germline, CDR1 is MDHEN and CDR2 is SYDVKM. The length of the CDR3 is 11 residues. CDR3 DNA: TGTGCCAGCAGTTTTCGGTATGAGCAGTTCTTC. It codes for CASSFRYEQFF.

CDR3 nucleotides: TGTGCCAGCAGACGAGGTGGGACAGGGGGGACTGAAGCTTTCTTT. As protein: CASRRGGTGGTEAFF. The J gene is TRBJ1-1, the V gene TRBV28; TRBD1 aligns across 11 bases. The germline V gene encodes CDR1 MDHEN and CDR2 SYDVKM. J was trimmed by 5 bases and V by 6 bases; bases with no gene match: 8. The CDR3 runs 15 residues.

The CDR3 nucleotides read TGTGCCAGCTCCCCGAGCGGGACAGGGAGGGGGGCTTTCTTT. Translating gives CASSPSGTGRGAFF. The V gene is TRBV6-1, the J gene TRBJ1-1, with 9 bases identical to TRBD1. The CDR3 has 14 amino acids. The germline gives CDR1 MNHNS, CDR2 SASEGT. J lost 11 bases, V lost 8 bases, and 15 bases had no gene match.

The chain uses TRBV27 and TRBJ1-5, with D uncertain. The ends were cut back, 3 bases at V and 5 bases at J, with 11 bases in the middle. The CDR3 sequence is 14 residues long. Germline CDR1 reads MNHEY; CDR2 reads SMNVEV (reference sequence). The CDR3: CASSFRENHQPQHF. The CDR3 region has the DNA TGTGCCAGCAGTTTTCGGGAGAACCATCAGCCCCAGCATTTT.

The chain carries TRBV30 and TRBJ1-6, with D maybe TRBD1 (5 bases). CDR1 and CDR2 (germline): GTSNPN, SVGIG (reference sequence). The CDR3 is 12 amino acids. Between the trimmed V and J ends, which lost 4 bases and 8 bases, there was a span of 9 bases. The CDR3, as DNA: TGTGCCTGGACCGCAGGGCATTCACCCCTCCACTTT. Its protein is CAWTAGHSPLHF.

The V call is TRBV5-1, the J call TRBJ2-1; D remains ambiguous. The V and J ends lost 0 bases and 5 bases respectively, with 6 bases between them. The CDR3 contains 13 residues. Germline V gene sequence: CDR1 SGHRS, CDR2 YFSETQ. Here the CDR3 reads CASSLAPDNEQFF. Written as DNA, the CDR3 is TGCGCCAGCAGCTTGGCTCCGGACAATGAGCAGTTCTTC.

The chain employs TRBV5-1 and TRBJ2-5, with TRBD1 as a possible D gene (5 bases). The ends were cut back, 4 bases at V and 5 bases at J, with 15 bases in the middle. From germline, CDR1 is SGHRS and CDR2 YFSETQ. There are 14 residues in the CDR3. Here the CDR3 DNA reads TGCGCCAGCAGCCGCGTCAGGGATGGGGAGACCCAGTACTTC. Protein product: CASSRVRDGETQYF.

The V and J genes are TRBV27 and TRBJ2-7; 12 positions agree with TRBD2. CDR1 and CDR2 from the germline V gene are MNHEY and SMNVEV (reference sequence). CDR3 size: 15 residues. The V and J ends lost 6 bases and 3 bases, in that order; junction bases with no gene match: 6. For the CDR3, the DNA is TGTGCCAGCAGGAAACTAGCGGGGGGAAACTACGAGCAGTACTTC. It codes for CASRKLAGGNYEQYF.

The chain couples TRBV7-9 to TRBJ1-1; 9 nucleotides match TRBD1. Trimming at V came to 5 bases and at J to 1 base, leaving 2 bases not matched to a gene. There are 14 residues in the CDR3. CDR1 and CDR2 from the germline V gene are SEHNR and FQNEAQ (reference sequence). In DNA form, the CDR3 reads TGTGCCAGCAGCCAACAGGGGGCGAACACTGAAGCTTTCTTT. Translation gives CASSQQGANTEAFF.

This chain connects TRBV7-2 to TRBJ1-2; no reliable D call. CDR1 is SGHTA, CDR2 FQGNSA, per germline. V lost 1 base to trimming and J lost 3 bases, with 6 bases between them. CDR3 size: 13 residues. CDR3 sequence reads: CASSLGEDYGYTF. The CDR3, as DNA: TGTGCCAGCAGCTTAGGGGAGGACTATGGCTACACCTTC.

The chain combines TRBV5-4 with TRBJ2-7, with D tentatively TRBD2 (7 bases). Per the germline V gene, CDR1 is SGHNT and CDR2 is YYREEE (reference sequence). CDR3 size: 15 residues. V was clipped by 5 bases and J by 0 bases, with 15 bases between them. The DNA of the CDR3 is TGTGCCAGCAGTTTAGGGGGGGCGAGCTCCTACGAGCAGTACTTC. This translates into CASSLGGASSYEQYF.

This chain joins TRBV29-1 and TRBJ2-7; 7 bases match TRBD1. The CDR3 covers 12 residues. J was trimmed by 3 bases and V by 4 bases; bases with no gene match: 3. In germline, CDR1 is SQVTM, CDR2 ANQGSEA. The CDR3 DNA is TGCAGCGTTGCGAGGGGGCGCTACGAGCAGTACTTC. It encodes CSVARGRYEQYF.

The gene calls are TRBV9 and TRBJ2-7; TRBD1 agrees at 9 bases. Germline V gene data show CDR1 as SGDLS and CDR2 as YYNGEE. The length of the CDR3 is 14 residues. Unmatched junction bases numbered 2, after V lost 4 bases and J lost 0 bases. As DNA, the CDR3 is TGTGCCAGCAGCTTACAGGGGGCCTCCTACGAGCAGTACTTC. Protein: CASSLQGASYEQYF. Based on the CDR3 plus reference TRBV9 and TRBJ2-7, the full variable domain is DSGVTQTPKHLITATGQRVTLRCSPRSGDLSVYWYQQSLDQGLQFLIQYYNGEERAKGNILERFSAQQFPDLHSELNLSSLELGDSALYFCASSLQGASYEQYFGPGTRLTVT.

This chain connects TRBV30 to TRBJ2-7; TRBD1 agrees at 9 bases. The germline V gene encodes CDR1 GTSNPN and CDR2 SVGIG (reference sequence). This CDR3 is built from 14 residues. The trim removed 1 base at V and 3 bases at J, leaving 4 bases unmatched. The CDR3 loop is CAWSAGQGFYEQYF. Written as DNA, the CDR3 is TGTGCCTGGAGTGCGGGACAGGGTTTCTACGAGCAGTACTTC.

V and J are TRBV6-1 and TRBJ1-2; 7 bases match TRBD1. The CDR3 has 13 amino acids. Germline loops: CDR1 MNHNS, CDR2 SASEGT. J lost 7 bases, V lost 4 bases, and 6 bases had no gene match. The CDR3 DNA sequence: TGTGCCAGCAGTGCCACAGGGGCGAGTGGCTACACCTTC. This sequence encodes CASSATGASGYTF.

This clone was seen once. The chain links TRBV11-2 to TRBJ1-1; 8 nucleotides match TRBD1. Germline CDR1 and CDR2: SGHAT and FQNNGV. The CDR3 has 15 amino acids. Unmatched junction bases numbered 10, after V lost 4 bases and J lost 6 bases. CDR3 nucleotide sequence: TGTGCCAGCAGCTCACCCCGACAGGGGTACGCTGAAGCTTTCTTT. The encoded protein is CASSSPRQGYAEAFF.